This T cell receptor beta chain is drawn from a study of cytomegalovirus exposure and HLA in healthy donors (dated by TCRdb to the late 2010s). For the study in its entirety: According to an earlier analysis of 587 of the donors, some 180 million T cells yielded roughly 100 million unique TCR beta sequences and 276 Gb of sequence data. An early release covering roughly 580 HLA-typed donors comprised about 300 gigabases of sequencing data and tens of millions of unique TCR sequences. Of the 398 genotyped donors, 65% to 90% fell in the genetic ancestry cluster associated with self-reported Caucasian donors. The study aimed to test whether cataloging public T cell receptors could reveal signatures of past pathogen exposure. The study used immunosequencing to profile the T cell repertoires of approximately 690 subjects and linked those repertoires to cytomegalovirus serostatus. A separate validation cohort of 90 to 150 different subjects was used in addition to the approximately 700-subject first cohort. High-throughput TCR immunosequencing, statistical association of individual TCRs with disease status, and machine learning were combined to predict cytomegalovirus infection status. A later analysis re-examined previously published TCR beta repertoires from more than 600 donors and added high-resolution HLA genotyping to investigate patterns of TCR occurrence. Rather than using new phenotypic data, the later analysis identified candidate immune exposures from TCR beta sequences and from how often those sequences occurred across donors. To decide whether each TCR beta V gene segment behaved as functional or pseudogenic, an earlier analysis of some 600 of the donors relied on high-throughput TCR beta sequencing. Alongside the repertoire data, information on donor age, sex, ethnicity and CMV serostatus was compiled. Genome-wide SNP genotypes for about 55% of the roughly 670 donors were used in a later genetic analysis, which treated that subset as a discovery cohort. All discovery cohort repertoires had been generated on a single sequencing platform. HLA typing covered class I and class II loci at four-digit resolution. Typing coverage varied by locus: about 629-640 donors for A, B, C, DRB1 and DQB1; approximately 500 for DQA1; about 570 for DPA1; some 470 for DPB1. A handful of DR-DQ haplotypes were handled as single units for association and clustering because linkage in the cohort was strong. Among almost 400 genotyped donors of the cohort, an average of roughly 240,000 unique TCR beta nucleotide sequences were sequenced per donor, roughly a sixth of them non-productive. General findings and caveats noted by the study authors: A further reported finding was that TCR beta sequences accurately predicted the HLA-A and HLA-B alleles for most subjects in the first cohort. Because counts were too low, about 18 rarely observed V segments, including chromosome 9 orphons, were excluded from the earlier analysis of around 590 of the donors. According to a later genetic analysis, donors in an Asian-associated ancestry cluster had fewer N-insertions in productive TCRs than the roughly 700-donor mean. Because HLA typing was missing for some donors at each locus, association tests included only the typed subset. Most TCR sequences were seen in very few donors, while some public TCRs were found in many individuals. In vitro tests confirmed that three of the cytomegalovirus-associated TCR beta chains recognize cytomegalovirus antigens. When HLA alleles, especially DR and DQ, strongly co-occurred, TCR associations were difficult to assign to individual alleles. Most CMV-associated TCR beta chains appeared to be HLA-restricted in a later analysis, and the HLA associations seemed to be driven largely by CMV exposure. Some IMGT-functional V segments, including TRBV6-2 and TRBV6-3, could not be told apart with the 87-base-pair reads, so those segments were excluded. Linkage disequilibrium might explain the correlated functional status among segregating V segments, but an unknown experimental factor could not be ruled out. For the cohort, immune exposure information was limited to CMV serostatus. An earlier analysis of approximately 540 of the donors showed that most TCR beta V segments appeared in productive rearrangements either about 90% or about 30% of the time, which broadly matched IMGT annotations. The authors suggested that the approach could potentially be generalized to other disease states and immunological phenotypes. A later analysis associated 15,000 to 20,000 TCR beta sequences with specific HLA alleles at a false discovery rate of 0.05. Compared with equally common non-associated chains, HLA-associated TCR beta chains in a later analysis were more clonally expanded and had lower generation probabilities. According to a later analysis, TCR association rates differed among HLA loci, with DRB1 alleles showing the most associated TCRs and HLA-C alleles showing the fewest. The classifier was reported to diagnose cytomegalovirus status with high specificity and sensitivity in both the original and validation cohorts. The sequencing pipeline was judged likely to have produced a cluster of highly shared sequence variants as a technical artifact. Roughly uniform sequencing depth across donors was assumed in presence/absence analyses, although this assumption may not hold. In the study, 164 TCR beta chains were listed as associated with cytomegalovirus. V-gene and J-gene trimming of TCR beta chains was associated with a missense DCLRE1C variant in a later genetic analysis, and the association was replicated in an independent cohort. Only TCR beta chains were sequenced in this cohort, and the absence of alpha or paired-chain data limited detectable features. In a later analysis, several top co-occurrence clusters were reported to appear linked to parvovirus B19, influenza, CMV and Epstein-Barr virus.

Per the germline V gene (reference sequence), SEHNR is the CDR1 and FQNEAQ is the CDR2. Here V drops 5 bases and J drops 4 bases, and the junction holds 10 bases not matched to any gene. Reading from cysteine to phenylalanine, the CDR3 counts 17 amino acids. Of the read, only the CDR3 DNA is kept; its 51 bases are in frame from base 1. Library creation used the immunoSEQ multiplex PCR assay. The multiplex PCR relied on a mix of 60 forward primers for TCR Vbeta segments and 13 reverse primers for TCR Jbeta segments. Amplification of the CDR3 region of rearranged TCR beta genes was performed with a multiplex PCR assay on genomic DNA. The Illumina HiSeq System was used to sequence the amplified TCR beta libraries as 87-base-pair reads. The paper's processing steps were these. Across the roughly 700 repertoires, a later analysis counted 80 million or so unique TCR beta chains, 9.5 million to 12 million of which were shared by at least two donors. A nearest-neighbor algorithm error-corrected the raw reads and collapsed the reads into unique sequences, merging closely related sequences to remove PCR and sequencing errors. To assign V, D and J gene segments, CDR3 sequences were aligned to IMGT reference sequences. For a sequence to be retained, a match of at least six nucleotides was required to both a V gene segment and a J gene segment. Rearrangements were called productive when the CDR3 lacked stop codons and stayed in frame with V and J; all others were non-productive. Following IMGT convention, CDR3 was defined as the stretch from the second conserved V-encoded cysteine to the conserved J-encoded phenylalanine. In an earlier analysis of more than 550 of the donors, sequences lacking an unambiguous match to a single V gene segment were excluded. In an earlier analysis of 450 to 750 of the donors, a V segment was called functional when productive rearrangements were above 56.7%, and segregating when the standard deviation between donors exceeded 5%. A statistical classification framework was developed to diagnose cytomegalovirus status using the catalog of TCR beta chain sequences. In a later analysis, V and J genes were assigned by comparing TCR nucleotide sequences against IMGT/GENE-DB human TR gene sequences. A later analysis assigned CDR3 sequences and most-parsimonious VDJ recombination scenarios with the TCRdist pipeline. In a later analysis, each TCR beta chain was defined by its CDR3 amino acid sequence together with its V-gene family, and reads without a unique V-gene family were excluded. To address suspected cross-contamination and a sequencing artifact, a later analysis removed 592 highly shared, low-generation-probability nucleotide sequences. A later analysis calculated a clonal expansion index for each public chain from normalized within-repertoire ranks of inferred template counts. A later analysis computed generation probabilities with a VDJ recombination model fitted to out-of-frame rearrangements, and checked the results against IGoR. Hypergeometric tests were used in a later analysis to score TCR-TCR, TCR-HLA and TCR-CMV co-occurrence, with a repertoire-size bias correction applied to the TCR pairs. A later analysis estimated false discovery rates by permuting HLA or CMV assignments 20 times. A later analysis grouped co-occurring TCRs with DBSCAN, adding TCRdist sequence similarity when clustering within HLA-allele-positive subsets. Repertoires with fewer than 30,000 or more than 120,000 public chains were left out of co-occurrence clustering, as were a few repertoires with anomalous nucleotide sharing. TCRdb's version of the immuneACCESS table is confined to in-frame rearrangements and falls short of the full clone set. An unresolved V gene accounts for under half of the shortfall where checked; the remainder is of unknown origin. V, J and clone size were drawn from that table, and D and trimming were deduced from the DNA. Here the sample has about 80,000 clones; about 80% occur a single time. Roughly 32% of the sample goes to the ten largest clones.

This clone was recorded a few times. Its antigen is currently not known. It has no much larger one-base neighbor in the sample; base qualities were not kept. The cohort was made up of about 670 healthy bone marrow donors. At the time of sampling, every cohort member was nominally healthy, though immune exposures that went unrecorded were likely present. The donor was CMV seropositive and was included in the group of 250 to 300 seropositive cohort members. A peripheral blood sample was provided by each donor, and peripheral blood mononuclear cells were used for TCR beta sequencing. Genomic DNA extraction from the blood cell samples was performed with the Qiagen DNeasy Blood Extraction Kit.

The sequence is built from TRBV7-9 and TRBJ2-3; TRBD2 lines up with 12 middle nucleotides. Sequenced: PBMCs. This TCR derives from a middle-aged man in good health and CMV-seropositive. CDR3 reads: CASSHQTSGRFSDTQYF. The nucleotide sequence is TGTGCCAGCAGCCACCAAACTAGCGGGAGGTTCTCAGATACGCAGTATTTT.